Included here is one T cell receptor (beta chain) sequence, with context. Its antigen remains unidentified. This entry is derived from a study of Tregs in tolerant kidney transplant recipients. Findings and limits, study-wide: Antigen-driven expansion was suggested because donor-specific Tregs expanded more than all Tregs in tolerant patients. Activated donor B cell expansion appeared to reveal the most relevant donor-specific TCRbeta repertoire.

Sequenced by immunoSEQ multiplex PCR; TCRdb stores in-frame clones only, minus some. The table lists approximately 50,000 clones, 91% of them singletons. The CDR3 spans 15 residues. Germline V gene data show CDR1 as LNHDA and CDR2 as SQIVND (reference sequence). V gave up 3 bases and J gave up 0 bases, with 12 bases separating them. Mixed chimerism was transient after nonmyeloablative marrow transplants from related graft donors. Unstimulated Tregs (CD4+CD25+CD127-) and CD4+CD25- non-Tregs were sorted from PBMCs. The sample in question was CD8+ T cells from blood (PBMCs), obtained 24 months after the transplant. The chain employs TRBV19 and TRBJ2-7; D is possibly TRBD1 (7 bases). This TCR came from a human patient who received a combined kidney and bone marrow transplant. Certain T cells may be donor cells from the graft. CDR3 protein: CASSIAGGSSYEQYF. Written as DNA, the CDR3 is TGTGCCAGTAGTATTGCAGGGGGGAGCTCCTACGAGCAGTACTTC. The variable domain in full, with the rest retrieved from reference TRBV19 and TRBJ2-7, is DGGITQSPKYLFRKEGQNVTLSCEQNLNHDAMYWYRQDPGQGLRLIYYSQIVNDFQKGDIAEGYSVSREKKESFPLTVTSAQKNPTAFYLCASSIAGGSSYEQYFGPGTRLTVT.